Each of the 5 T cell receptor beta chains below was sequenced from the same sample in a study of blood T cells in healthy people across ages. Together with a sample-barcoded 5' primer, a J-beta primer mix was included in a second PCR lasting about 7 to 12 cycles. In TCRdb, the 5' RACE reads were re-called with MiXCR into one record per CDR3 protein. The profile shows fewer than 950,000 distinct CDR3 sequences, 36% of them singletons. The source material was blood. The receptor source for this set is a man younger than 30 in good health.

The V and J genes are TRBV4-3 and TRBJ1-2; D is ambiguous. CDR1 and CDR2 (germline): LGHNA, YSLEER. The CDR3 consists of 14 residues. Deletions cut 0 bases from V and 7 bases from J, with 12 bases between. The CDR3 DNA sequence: TGCGCCAGCAGCCAAGATCTTGTGACGGGTGGCTACACCTTC. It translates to CASSQDLVTGGYTF.

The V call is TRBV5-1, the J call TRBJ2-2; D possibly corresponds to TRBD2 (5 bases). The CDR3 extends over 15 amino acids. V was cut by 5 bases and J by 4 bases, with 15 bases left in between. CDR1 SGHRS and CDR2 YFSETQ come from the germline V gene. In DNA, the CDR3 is TGCGCCAGCAGTTTGAGGGAGCAAAGCACCGGGGAGCTGTTTTTT. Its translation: CASSLREQSTGELFF.

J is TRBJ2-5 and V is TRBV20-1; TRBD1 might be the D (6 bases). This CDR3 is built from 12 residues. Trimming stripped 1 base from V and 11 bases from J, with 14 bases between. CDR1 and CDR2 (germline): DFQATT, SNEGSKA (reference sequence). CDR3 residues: CSARAGVGEQYF. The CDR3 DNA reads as TGCAGTGCTAGAGCAGGGGTGGGAGAGCAGTACTTC.

In DNA form, the CDR3 reads TGCAGTGCTAGTGGGGCGGGGGCTAGCACAGATACGCAGTATTTT. Residues: CSASGAGASTDTQYF. This chain uses TRBV20-1 with TRBJ2-3; TRBD2 is a possible D gene (7 bases). The germline V gene encodes CDR1 DFQATT and CDR2 SNEGSKA (reference sequence). The V and J ends lost 3 bases and 0 bases respectively, with 13 bases between them. The CDR3 consists of 15 residues.

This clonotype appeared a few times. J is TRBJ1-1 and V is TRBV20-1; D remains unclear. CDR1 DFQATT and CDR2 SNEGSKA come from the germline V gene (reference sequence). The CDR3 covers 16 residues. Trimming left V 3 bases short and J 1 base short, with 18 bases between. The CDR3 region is CSASSLRHERNTEAFF. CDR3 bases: TGCAGTGCTAGTAGTCTCAGGCATGAGAGGAACACTGAAGCTTTCTTT.